This TCR beta chain was sequenced in a study of early T cells in non-severe SARS-CoV-2 infection. About the research overall: The input, bulk RNA from unsorted whole blood, was sequenced, and chains were unpaired.

The V gene end was trimmed by 5 bases and the J gene end by 9 bases; junction bases not matched to a gene: 2. The germline V gene encodes CDR1 DFQATT and CDR2 SNEGSKA (reference sequence). CDR3 length: 11 residues. cDNA molecules, individually, were tagged with unique molecular identifiers. TCRdb re-analysed the 5' RACE reads in MiXCR, keeping a single row per CDR3 protein. This table has tens of thousands of distinct CDR3 sequences, 6.2% appearing once. This clonotype showed up just a few times. The chain recombines TRBV20-1 with TRBJ2-5; 11 positions match TRBD1. The specimen was whole blood. The clonotype comes from an adult who was a healthcare worker with PCR-confirmed SARS-CoV-2 infection or an uninfected control (not recorded which). The CDR3 bases are TGCAGTGCTGGGGACAGGGGGGCCCAGTACTTC. As protein: CSAGDRGAQYF.